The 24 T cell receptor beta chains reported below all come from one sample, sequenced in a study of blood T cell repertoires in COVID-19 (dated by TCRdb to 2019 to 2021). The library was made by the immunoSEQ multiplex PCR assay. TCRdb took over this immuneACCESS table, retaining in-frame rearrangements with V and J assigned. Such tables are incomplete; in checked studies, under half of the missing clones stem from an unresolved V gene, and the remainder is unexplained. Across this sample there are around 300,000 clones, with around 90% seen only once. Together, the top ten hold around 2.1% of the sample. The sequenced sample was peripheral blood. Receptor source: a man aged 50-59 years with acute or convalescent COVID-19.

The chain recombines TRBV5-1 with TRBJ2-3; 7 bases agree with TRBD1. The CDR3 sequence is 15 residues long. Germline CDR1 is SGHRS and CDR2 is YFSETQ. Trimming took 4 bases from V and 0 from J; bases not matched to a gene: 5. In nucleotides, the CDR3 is TGCGCCAGCAGCGAACAGGGGCCTAGCACAGATACGCAGTATTTT. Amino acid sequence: CASSEQGPSTDTQYF.

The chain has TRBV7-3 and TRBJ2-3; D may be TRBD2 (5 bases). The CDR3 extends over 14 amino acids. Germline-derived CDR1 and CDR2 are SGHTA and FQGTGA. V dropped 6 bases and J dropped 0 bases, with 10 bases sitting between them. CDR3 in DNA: TGTGCCAGCAGGGGGAGTACTAGCACAGATACGCAGTATTTT. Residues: CASRGSTSTDTQYF.

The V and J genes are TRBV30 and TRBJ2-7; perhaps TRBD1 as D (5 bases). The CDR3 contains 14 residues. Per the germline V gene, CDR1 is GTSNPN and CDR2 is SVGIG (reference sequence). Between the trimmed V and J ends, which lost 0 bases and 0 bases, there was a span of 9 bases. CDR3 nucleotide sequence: TGTGCCTGGAGTGTACCGCAGGGCTCCTACGAGCAGTACTTC. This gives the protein CAWSVPQGSYEQYF.

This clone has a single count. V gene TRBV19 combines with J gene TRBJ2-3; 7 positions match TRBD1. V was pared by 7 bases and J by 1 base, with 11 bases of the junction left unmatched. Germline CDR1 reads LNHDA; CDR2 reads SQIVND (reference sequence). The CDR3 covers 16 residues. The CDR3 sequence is CASTLGRGRRTDTQYF. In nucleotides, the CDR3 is TGTGCCAGTACCCTAGGAAGGGGGCGGCGCACAGATACGCAGTATTTT.

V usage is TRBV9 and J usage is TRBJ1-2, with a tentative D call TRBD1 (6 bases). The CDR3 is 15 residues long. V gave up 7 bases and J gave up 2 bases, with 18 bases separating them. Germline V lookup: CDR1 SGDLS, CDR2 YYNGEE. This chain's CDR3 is CASSSQTGINYGYTF. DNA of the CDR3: TGTGCCAGCTCAAGTCAGACAGGAATAAACTATGGCTACACCTTC.

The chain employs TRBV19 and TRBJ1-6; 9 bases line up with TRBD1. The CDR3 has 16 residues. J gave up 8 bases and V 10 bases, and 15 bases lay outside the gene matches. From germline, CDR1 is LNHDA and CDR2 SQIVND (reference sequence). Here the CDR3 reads CATTPWGGQGDSPLHF. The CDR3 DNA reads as TGTGCCACTACACCCTGGGGGGGACAGGGAGATTCACCCCTCCACTTT.

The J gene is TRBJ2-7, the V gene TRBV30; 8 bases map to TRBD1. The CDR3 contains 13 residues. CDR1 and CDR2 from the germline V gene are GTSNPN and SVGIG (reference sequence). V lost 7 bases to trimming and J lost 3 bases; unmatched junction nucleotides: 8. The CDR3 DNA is TGTGCCTTAAACAGGGGGTTCCGCTACGAGCAGTACTTC. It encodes CALNRGFRYEQYF.

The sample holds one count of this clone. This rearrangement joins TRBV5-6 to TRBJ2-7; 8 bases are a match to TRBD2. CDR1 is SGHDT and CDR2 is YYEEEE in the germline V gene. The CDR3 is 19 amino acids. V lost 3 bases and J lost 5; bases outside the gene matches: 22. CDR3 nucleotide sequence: TGTGCCAGCAGCTCGGGGGGGGCGACTGCTTACCCGACTGATCACGAGCAGTACTTC. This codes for CASSSGGATAYPTDHEQYF.

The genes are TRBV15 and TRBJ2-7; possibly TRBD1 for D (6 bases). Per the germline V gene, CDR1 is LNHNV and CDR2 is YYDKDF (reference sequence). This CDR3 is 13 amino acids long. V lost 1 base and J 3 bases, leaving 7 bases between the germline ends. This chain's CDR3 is CATSRGDIYEQYF. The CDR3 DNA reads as TGTGCCACCAGCAGAGGGGACATCTACGAGCAGTACTTC.

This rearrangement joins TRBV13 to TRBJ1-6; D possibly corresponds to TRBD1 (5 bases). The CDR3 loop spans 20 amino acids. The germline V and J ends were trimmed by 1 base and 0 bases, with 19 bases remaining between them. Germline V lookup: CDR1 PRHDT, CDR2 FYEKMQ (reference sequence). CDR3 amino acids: CASSLEVGRGGDSYNSPLHF. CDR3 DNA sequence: TGTGCCAGCAGCTTAGAGGTGGGGAGGGGCGGCGACTCCTATAATTCACCCCTCCACTTT.

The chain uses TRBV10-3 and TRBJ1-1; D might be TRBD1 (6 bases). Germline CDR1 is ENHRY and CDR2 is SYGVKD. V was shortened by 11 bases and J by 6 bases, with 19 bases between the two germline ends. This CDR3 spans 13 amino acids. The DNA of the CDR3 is TGTGCCGCGGAGGACAGCCTTGGGGCTGAAGCTTTCTTT. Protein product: CAAEDSLGAEAFF.

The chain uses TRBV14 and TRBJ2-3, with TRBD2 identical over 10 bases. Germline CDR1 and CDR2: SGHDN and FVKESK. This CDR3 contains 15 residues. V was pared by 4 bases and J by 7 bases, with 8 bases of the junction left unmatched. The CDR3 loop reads CASSPLAGDTYTQYF. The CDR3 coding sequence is TGTGCCAGCAGCCCCCTAGCGGGAGATACCTATACGCAGTATTTT.

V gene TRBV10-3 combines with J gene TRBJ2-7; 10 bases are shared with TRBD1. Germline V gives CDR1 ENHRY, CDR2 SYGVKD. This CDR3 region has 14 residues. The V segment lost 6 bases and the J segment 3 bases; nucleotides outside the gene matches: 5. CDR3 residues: CAISPDRGGYEQYF. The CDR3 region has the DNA TGTGCCATCAGCCCGGACAGGGGGGGCTACGAGCAGTACTTC.

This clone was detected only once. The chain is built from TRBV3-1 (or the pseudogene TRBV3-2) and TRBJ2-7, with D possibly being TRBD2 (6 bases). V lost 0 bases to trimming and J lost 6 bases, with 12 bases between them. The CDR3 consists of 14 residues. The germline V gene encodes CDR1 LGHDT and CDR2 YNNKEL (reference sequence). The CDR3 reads CASSQELRGSEQYF. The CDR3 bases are TGTGCCAGCAGCCAAGAACTTCGGGGGTCCGAGCAGTACTTC.

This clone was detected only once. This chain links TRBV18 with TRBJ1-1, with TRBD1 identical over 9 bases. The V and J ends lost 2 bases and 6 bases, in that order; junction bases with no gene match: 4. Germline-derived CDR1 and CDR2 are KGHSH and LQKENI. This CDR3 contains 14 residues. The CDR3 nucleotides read TGTGCCAGCTCACCAAGGACAGGGGTGCCTGAAGCTTTCTTT. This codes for CASSPRTGVPEAFF.

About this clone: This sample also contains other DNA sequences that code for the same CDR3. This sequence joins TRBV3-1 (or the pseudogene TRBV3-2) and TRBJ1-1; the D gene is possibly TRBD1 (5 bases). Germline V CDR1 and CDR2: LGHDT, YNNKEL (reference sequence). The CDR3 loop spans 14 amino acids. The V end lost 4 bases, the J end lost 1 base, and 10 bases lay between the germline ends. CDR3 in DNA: TGTGCCAGCAGCCTAAGACAGCAGAACACTGAAGCTTTCTTT. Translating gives CASSLRQQNTEAFF.

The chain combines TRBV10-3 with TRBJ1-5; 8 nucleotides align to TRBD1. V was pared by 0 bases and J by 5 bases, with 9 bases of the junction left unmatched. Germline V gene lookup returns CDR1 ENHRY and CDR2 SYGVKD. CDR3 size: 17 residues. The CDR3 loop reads CAISESGDRTPYQPQHF. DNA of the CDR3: TGTGCCATCAGTGAGTCAGGGGACAGGACCCCCTATCAGCCCCAGCATTTT.

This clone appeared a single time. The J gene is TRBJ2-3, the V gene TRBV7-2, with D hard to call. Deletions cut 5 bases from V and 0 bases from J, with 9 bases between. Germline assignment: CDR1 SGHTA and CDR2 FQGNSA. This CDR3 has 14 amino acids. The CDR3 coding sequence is TGTGCCAGCAGCCCTGGCCGTAGCACAGATACGCAGTATTTT. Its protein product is CASSPGRSTDTQYF.

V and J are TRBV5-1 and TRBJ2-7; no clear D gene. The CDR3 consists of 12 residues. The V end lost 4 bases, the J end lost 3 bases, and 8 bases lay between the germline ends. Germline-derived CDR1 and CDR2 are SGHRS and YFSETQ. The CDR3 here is CASSAGFYEQYF. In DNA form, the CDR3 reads TGCGCCAGCAGCGCAGGATTCTACGAGCAGTACTTC.

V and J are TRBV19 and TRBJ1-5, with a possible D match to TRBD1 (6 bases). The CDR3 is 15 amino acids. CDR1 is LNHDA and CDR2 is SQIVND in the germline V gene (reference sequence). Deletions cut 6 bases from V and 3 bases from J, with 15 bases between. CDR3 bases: TGTGCCAGTAGGGGGGCCAGACAGTACAATCAGCCCCAGCATTTT. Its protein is CASRGARQYNQPQHF.

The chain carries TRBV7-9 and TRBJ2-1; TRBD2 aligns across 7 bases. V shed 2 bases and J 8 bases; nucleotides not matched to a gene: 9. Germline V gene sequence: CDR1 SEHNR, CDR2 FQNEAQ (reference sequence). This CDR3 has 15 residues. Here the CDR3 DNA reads TGTGCCAGCAGCTTAACGGCATTGGCGGGAGATGAGCAGTTCTTC. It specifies CASSLTALAGDEQFF.

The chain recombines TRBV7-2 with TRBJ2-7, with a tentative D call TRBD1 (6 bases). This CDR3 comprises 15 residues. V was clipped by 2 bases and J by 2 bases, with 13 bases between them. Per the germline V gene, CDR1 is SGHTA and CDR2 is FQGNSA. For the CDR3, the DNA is TGTGCCAGCAGCTTAAACAGGGAGTCTCCCTACGAGCAGTACTTC. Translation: CASSLNRESPYEQYF. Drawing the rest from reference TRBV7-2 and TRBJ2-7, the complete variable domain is GAGVSQSPSNKVTEKGKDVELRCDPISGHTALYWYRQSLGQGLEFLIYFQGNSAPDKSGLPSDRFSAERTGGSVSTLTIQRTQQEDSAVYLCASSLNRESPYEQYFGPGTRLTVT.

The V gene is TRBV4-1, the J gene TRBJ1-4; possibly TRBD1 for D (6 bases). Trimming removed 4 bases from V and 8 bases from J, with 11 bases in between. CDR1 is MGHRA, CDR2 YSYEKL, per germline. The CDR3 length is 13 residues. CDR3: CASSRQVLEKLFF. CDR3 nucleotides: TGCGCCAGCAGCCGACAGGTGCTCGAAAAACTGTTTTTT.

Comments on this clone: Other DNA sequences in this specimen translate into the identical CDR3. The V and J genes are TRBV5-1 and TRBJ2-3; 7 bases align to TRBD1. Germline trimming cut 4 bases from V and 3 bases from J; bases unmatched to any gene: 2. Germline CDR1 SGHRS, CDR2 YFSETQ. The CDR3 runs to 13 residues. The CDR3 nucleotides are TGCGCCAGCAGCCCACAGGGGACAGATACGCAGTATTTT. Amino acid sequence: CASSPQGTDTQYF.